A single T cell receptor beta chain is shown here with its context. No antigen is known for it. This specimen comes from a study of cytomegalovirus exposure and HLA in healthy donors. This PCR relied on a set of 60 Vbeta primers and 13 Jbeta primers. Data came from immunoSEQ multiplex PCR; TCRdb stores just in-frame clones and leaves some out. The data contain 100,000 to 150,000 clones, roughly 83% of them singletons. At collection, donors were nominally healthy, but unrecorded immune exposures were probable. Trimming stripped 10 bases from V and 0 bases from J, with 15 bases between. Germline CDR1 is SNHLY and CDR2 is FYNNEI. The CDR3 loop spans 14 amino acids. The study, taken as a whole, reports: Later analysis identified around 15,000 TCR beta sequences associated with HLA alleles, using a false discovery rate threshold of 0.05. Accurate prediction of HLA-A and HLA-B alleles (for most subjects) was reportedly achieved from TCR beta sequences.

Sequencing input: PBMCs. This TCR was sampled from a man between 18 and 29 years old in good health and CMV-seropositive. The chain carries TRBV2 and TRBJ1-2; TRBD1 is a possible D gene (5 bases). This CDR3 is CAILDILSNYGYTF. The CDR3 DNA is TGTGCCATCCTGGACATCCTCTCTAACTATGGCTACACCTTC.